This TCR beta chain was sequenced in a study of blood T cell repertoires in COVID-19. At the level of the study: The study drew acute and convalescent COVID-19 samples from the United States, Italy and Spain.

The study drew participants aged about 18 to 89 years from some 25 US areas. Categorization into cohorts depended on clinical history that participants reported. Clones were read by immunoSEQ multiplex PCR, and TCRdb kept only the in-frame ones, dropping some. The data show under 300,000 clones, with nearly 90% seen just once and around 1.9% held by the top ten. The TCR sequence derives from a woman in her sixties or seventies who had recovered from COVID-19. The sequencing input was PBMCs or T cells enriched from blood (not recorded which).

The CDR3 protein is CASSPAGGPGELFF. The CDR3 nucleotides are TGCGCCAGCAGCCCGGCGGGAGGGCCCGGGGAGCTGTTTTTT. V and J are TRBV10-1 and TRBJ2-2; 9 bases match TRBD2. The V and J ends lost 6 bases and 6 bases, in that order; junction bases with no gene match: 5. Germline loops: CDR1 WNHNN, CDR2 SYGVQD (reference sequence). The CDR3 is 14 amino acids.